This TCR beta chain is from a study of T cell repertoires in cytomegalovirus infection (dated by TCRdb to the late 2010s). Regarding the complete study: Donor HLA type was relevant to the analysis, as public TCR beta signatures indicated carriage of CMV infection together with the matching HLA type. Findings and caveats that apply to the study as a whole: The ex vivo response was dominated by HLA-C-restricted CMV-specific TCR beta clonotypes, which also provided the single most frequent clonotype in two of eight donors. Carriers of CMV infection plus the relevant HLA type were discriminated by the cumulative frequency of public TCR beta family members in the study cohort and in an independent 352-donor cohort.

From the cysteine through the phenylalanine, the CDR3 covers 11 amino acids. CDR3 DNA is the only sequence kept; it has 33 bases, read in frame from the first base. Per the germline V gene, MNHEY is the CDR1 and SVGAGI is the CDR2. The trim is 6 bases for V and 6 bases for J, with a gap of 9 bases between the germline ends. TCRdb records Illumina HiSeq 1500 as the sequencer. The raw public reads went through TCRdb reprocessing: fastp at Q25, MiXCR clone calling, in-frame beta chains kept. Each CDR3 protein gets just one entry, which takes the most common genes and DNA from the rows behind it. The sample has about 230,000 distinct CDR3 sequences on record, 6.5% of them singletons. Of the sample, 5.5% to 8% falls within the top ten clones. A note on this clonotype: This clone's antigen is unknown. No per-base quality is available; no much larger clone lies one base away.

The receptor comes from a human donor in good health (CMV status not recorded). Some clones in this sample may be carry-over from other donors' samples. Sequencing used PBMCs. The chain was built from TRBV6-5 and TRBJ2-7; the D segment could be TRBD1, given 6 matching bases. The CDR3: CASRTGPEQYF. The nucleotides are TGTGCCAGCAGGACAGGTCCCGAGCAGTACTTC.